The 18 T cell receptor beta chains below all came from one sample that was sequenced in a study of control samples from healthy donors and cancer patients. Data came from immunoSEQ multiplex PCR; TCRdb stores just in-frame clones and leaves some out. The sample shows tens of thousands of clones, 90% of them seen only once. Specimen: PBMCs. The receptors were gathered from a man aged 55-75 years with colorectal cancer.

This clone is classed as medium-sized. The chain is built from TRBV5-1 and TRBJ2-7; 7 bases agree with TRBD1. V lost 4 bases to trimming and J lost 1 base; unmatched junction nucleotides: 8. This CDR3 is built from 15 residues. Germline values: CDR1 SGHRS, CDR2 YFSETQ. This chain's CDR3 is CASSQAEQGSYEQYF. DNA for the CDR3: TGCGCCAGCAGCCAAGCGGAACAGGGGTCCTACGAGCAGTACTTC.

This chain connects TRBV7-9 to TRBJ2-3; no reliable D call. V lost 5 bases, J lost 0 bases, and 9 bases lay in between. Germline CDR1 reads SEHNR; CDR2 reads FQNEAQ (reference sequence). The CDR3 length is 14 residues. The CDR3 coding sequence is TGTGCCAGCAGCCCGGGCAGGAGCACAGATACGCAGTATTTT. It translates to CASSPGRSTDTQYF.

The rearrangement uses TRBV29-1 and TRBJ1-6, with D unresolved. Looked up from germline, CDR1 is SQVTM and CDR2 is ANQGSEA. The CDR3 is 14 residues long. With 5 bases removed from V and 7 bases from J, the gap between germline ends came to 15 bases. The CDR3: CSVLSGPGNSPLHF. Here the CDR3 DNA reads TGCAGCGTTCTGAGTGGTCCTGGCAATTCACCCCTCCACTTT.

This clone showed up just once. The chain recombines TRBV4-2 with TRBJ1-6; weak D call: TRBD1 (5 bases). The CDR3 has 14 amino acids. Trimming took off 1 base at V and 8 bases at J, with 9 bases between the two ends. Per the germline V gene, CDR1 is LGHNA and CDR2 is YNFKEQ. In DNA, the CDR3 is TGTGCCAGCAGCCAAGGACAGATCCATTCACCCCTCCACTTT. It yields the protein CASSQGQIHSPLHF.

This chain joins TRBV7-2 and TRBJ2-7, with unresolved D. Trimming removed 1 base at V and 3 bases at J, with 13 bases between. CDR3 size: 15 residues. Per germline, CDR1 SGHTA and CDR2 FQGNSA. CDR3 in DNA: TGTGCCAGCAGCTTAGTTGGGCAAGGAAGCTACGAGCAGTACTTC. This translates into CASSLVGQGSYEQYF.

The chain couples TRBV11-2 to TRBJ1-2, with D maybe TRBD1 (5 bases). V was pared by 7 bases and J by 8 bases, with 17 bases between. This CDR3 has 13 residues. Per germline, CDR1 SGHAT and CDR2 FQNNGV. CDR3 residues: CASTPGTLEGYTF. CDR3 DNA sequence: TGTGCCAGCACTCCAGGGACGCTGGAAGGCTACACCTTC. Drawing the rest from reference TRBV11-2 and TRBJ1-2, the complete variable domain is EAGVAQSPRYKIIEKRQSVAFWCNPISGHATLYWYQQILGQGPKLLIQFQNNGVVDDSQLPKDRFSAERLKGVDSTLKIQPAKLEDSAVYLCASTPGTLEGYTFGSGTRLTVV.

The V gene is TRBV7-9, the J gene TRBJ2-7; 10 nucleotides match TRBD2. The germline CDR1 and CDR2 sequences are SEHNR and FQNEAQ (reference sequence). The CDR3 has 15 residues. Trimming removed 3 bases from V and 2 bases from J; junction bases left unmatched: 4. The CDR3 region is CASSLLSGGAYEQYF. The CDR3 DNA is TGTGCCAGCAGCTTGCTGAGCGGGGGGGCCTACGAGCAGTACTTC.

The rearrangement links TRBV6-2 or TRBV6-3 to TRBJ2-2; TRBD1 agrees at 7 bases. J lost 1 base, V lost 3 bases, and 5 bases had no gene match. This CDR3 spans 16 amino acids. Germline lookup yields CDR1 MNHEY and CDR2 SVGEGT. The CDR3 reads CASSYLTGKNTGELFF. The CDR3 nucleotides are TGTGCCAGCAGTTATTTGACAGGGAAGAACACCGGGGAGCTGTTTTTT.

The genes are TRBV18 and TRBJ2-5; the D is unclear. Per germline, CDR1 KGHSH and CDR2 LQKENI. The CDR3 is made up of 12 amino acids. Trimming stripped 6 bases from V and 0 bases from J, with 5 bases between. In nucleotides, the CDR3 is TGTGCCAGCTCGCTCGACCAAGAGACCCAGTACTTC. It is translated as CASSLDQETQYF.

V usage is TRBV5-1 and J usage is TRBJ2-7; tentatively, D is TRBD2 (5 bases). The CDR3 is 12 amino acids. Per germline, CDR1 SGHRS and CDR2 YFSETQ. Deletions cut 4 bases from V and 4 bases from J, with 9 bases between. The DNA for the CDR3 is TGCGCCAGCAGCAATCCGGGGTACGAGCAGTACTTC. It encodes CASSNPGYEQYF.

The chain recombines TRBV28 with TRBJ2-3; TRBD2 agrees at 8 bases. Germline CDR1 reads MDHEN; CDR2 reads SYDVKM. Unmatched junction bases numbered 4, after V lost 5 bases and J lost 6 bases. This CDR3 contains 13 residues. This CDR3 reads CASSTGGADTQYF. The CDR3 DNA reads as TGTGCCAGCAGTACCGGGGGGGCGGATACGCAGTATTTT.

The chain joins TRBV27 to TRBJ2-5, with TRBD2 identical over 9 bases. V lost 0 bases to trimming and J lost 5 bases; unmatched junction nucleotides: 4. Germline values: CDR1 MNHEY, CDR2 SMNVEV (reference sequence). The CDR3 runs to 15 residues. The CDR3 region has the DNA TGTGCCAGCAGTTTATCGTGGAGCGGGGGGGAGACCCAGTACTTC. Translation gives CASSLSWSGGETQYF.

The chain uses TRBV6-6 and TRBJ2-1; 8 bases align to TRBD1. J was trimmed by 2 bases and V by 1 base; bases with no gene match: 4. Looked up from germline, CDR1 is MNHNY and CDR2 is SVGAGI (reference sequence). CDR3 size: 16 residues. The CDR3 reads CASSYLRQGTYNEQFF. As DNA, the CDR3 is TGTGCCAGCAGTTACTTACGACAGGGGACCTACAATGAGCAGTTCTTC.

This chain joins TRBV27 and TRBJ1-1; unclear D gene. V lost 0 bases, J lost 1 base, and 6 bases lay in between. The CDR3 has 14 amino acids. The V gene's germline CDR1 is MNHEY and CDR2 SMNVEV (reference sequence). The CDR3 DNA is TGTGCCAGCAGTTTATCGTGGGAGAACACTGAAGCTTTCTTT. Translating gives CASSLSWENTEAFF.

The rearrangement joins TRBV19 to TRBJ2-5; 9 bases fit TRBD2. Germline V gene data show CDR1 as LNHDA and CDR2 as SQIVND (reference sequence). J was trimmed by 9 bases and V by 3 bases; bases with no gene match: 14. The CDR3 loop spans 16 amino acids. CDR3 residues: CASSIGSRLAVEAQYF. The CDR3 DNA is TGTGCCAGTAGTATCGGTTCGAGACTAGCGGTGGAGGCCCAGTACTTC.

This clone showed up just a few times. The chain has TRBV6-5 and TRBJ2-7; D is unclear. V lost 10 bases and J lost 4, with 14 bases in between. Germline V gene lookup returns CDR1 MNHEY and CDR2 SVGAGI. The CDR3 extends over 12 amino acids. CDR3 DNA: TGTGCCACCTCGACGGACCTGTACGAGCAGTACTTC. It yields the protein CATSTDLYEQYF.

The chain has TRBV5-5 and TRBJ2-7; 7 nucleotides match TRBD1. This CDR3 has 13 amino acids. Germline values: CDR1 SGHKS, CDR2 YYEKEE (reference sequence). Unmatched junction bases numbered 3, after V lost 4 bases and J lost 2 bases. In nucleotides, the CDR3 is TGTGCCAGCAGCCCCAGGGGGACCTACGAGCAGTACTTC. Translating gives CASSPRGTYEQYF. Full variable domain (missing parts from reference TRBV5-5 and TRBJ2-7): DAGVTQSPTHLIKTRGQQVTLRCSPISGHKSVSWYQQVLGQGPQFIFQYYEKEERGRGNFPDRFSARQFPNYSSELNVNALLLGDSALYLCASSPRGTYEQYFGPGTRLTVT.

V gene TRBV4-1 combines with J gene TRBJ1-1, with D possibly being TRBD1 (5 bases). This CDR3 region has 15 residues. Deletions cut 2 bases from V and 1 base from J, with 11 bases between. Germline CDR1 MGHRA, CDR2 YSYEKL. For the CDR3, the DNA is TGCGCCAGCAGCCAACGTGAGGGGCAGAACACTGAAGCTTTCTTT. This translates into CASSQREGQNTEAFF.